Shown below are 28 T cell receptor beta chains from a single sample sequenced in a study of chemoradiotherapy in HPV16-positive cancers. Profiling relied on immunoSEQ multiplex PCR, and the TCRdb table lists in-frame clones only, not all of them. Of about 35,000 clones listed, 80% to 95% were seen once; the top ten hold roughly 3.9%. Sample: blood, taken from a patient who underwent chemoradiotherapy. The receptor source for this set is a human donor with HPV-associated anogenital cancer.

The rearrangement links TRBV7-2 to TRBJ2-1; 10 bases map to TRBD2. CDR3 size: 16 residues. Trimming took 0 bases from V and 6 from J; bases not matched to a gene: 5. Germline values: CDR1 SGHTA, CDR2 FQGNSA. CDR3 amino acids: CASSLALAGVFNEQFF. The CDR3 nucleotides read TGTGCCAGCAGCTTAGCTCTAGCGGGGGTGTTCAATGAGCAGTTCTTC.

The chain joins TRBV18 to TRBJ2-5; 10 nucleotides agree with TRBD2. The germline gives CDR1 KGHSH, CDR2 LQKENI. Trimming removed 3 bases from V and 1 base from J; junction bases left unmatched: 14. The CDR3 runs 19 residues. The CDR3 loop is CASSPLGITSGALQETQYF. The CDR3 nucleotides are TGTGCCAGCTCACCGTTGGGGATAACTAGCGGGGCTCTCCAAGAGACCCAGTACTTC.

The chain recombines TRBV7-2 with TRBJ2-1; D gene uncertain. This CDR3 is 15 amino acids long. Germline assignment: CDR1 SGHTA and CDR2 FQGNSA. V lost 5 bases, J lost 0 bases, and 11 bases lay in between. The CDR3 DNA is TGTGCCAGCAGCCCTCAGGCTGGCTCCTACAATGAGCAGTTCTTC. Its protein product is CASSPQAGSYNEQFF. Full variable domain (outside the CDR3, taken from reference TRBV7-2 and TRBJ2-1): GAGVSQSPSNKVTEKGKDVELRCDPISGHTALYWYRQSLGQGLEFLIYFQGNSAPDKSGLPSDRFSAERTGGSVSTLTIQRTQQEDSAVYLCASSPQAGSYNEQFFGPGTRLTVL.

CDR3 region: CATQPGGRAFF. For the CDR3, the DNA is TGTGCCACCCAACCGGGGGGAAGAGCTTTCTTT. The rearrangement joins TRBV19 to TRBJ1-1; weak D call: TRBD1 (5 bases). CDR1 and CDR2 from the germline V gene are LNHDA and SQIVND (reference sequence). Trimming removed 10 bases at V and 10 bases at J, with 16 bases between. The CDR3 runs to 11 residues.

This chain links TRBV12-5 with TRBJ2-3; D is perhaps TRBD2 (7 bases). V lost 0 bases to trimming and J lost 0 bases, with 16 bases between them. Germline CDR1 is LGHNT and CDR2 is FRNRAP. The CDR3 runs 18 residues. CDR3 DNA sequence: TGTGCTAGTGGTTTGGTACTGGGTGGGGGGGCTAGCACAGATACGCAGTATTTT. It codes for CASGLVLGGGASTDTQYF.

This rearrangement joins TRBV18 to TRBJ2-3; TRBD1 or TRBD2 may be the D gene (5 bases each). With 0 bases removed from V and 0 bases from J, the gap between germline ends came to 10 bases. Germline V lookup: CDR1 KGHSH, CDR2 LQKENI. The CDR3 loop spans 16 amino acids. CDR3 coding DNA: TGTGCCAGCTCACCACCAGGGACGGTTAGCACAGATACGCAGTATTTT. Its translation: CASSPPGTVSTDTQYF. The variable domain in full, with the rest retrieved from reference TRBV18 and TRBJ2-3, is NAGVMQNPRHLVRRRGQEARLRCSPMKGHSHVYWYRQLPEEGLKFMVYLQKENIIDESGMPKERFSAEFPKEGPSILRIQQVVRGDSAAYFCASSPPGTVSTDTQYFGPGTRLTVL.

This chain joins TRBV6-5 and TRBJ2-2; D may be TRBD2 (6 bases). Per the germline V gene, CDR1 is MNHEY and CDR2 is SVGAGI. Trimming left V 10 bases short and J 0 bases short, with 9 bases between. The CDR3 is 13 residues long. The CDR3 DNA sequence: TGTGCCACCCGGGACTCGAACACCGGGGAGCTGTTTTTT. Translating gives CATRDSNTGELFF.

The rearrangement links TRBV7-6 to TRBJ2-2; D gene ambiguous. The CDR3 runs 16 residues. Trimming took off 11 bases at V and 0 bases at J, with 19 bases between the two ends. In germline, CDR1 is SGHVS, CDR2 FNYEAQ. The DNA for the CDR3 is TGTGCCGTCAGCCCGCGTCGGGCATCGAACACCGGGGAGCTGTTTTTT. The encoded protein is CAVSPRRASNTGELFF.

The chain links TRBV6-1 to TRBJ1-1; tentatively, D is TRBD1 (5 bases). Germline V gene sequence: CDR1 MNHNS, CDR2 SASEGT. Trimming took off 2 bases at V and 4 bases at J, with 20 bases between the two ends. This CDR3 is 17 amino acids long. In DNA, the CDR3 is TGTGCCAGCAGTGAACCGCAGGACTTAGTGGGGGGCACTGAAGCTTTCTTT. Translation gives CASSEPQDLVGGTEAFF.

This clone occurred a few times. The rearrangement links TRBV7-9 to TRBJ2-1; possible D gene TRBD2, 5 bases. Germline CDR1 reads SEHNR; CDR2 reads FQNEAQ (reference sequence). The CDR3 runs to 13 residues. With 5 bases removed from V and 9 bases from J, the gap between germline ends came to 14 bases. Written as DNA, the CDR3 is TGTGCCAGCAGCCTCTCTAGCCCTCTTGAGCAGTTCTTC. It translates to CASSLSSPLEQFF.

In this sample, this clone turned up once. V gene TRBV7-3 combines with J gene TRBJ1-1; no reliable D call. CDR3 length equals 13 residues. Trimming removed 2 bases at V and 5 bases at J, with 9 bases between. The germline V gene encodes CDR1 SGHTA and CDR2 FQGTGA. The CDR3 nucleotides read TGTGCCAGCAGCTTAGGACGGGCTACTGAAGCTTTCTTT. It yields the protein CASSLGRATEAFF.

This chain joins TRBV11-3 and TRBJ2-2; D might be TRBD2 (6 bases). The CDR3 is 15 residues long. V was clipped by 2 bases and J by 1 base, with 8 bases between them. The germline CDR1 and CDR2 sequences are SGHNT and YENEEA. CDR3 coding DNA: TGTGCCAGCAGCTTAAGCGGGCGGAACACCGGGGAGCTGTTTTTT. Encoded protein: CASSLSGRNTGELFF. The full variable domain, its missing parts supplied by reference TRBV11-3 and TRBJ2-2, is EAGVVQSPRYKIIEKKQPVAFWCNPISGHNTLYWYLQNLGQGPELLIRYENEEAVDDSQLPKDRFSAERLKGVDSTLKIQPAELGDSAVYLCASSLSGRNTGELFFGEGSRLTVL.

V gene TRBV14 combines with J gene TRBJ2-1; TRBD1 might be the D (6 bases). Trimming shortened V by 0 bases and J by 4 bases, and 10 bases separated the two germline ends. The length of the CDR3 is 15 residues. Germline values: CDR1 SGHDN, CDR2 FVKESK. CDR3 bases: TGTGCCAGCAGCCAAGAGGGACAAGGGTACAATGAGCAGTTCTTC. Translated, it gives CASSQEGQGYNEQFF.

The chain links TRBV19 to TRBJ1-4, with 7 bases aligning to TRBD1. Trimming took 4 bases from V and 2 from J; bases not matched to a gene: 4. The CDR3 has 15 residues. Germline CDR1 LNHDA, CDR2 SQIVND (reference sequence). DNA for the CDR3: TGTGCCAGTAGTAGAGGGGGCGGCACTAATGAAAAACTGTTTTTT. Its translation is CASSRGGGTNEKLFF. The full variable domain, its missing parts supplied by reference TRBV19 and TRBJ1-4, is DGGITQSPKYLFRKEGQNVTLSCEQNLNHDAMYWYRQDPGQGLRLIYYSQIVNDFQKGDIAEGYSVSREKKESFPLTVTSAQKNPTAFYLCASSRGGGTNEKLFFGSGTQLSVL.

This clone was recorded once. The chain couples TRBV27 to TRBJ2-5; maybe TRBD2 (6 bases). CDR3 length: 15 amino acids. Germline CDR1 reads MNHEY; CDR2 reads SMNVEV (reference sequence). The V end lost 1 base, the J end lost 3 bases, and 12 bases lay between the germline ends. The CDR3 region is CASSLLGSGEETQYF. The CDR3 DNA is TGTGCCAGCAGTTTATTAGGGTCGGGGGAAGAGACCCAGTACTTC.

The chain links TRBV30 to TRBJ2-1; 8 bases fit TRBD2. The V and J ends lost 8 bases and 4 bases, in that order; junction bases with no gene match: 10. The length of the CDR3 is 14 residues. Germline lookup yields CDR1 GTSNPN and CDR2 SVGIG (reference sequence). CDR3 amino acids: CARTAGALYNEQFF. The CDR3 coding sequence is TGTGCCCGTACAGCGGGGGCCCTGTACAATGAGCAGTTCTTC.

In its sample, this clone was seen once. CDR3 protein: CASTKTGAGGDTQYF. The CDR3 DNA reads as TGTGCCAGCACCAAAACCGGGGCGGGGGGGGATACGCAGTATTTT. The chain links TRBV6-6 to TRBJ2-3, with TRBD2 matching over 9 bases. CDR3 size: 15 residues. Per germline, CDR1 MNHNY and CDR2 SVGAGI (reference sequence). V lost 7 bases, J lost 6 bases, and 11 bases stayed unmatched.

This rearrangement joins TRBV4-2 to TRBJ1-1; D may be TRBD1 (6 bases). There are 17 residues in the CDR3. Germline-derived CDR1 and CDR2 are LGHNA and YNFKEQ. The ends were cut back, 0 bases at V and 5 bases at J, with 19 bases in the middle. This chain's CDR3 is CASSQDPGGVGRTEAFF. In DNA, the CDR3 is TGTGCCAGCAGCCAAGATCCCGGGGGCGTCGGTCGGACTGAAGCTTTCTTT.

This CDR3 reads CAWSSGPRNQPQHF. The DNA for the CDR3 is TGTGCCTGGAGTTCCGGGCCTCGAAATCAGCCCCAGCATTTT. The rearrangement joins TRBV30 to TRBJ1-5; D is undetermined. CDR1 is GTSNPN, CDR2 SVGIG, per germline (reference sequence). V lost 2 bases and J 4 bases, leaving 12 bases between the germline ends. This CDR3 has 14 residues.

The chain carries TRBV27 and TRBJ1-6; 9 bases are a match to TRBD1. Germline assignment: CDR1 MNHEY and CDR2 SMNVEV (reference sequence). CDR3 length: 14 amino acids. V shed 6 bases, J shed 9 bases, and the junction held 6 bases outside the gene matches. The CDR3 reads CASSRGQGTSPLHF. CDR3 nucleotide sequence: TGTGCCAGCAGCCGGGGACAGGGTACTTCACCCCTCCACTTT.

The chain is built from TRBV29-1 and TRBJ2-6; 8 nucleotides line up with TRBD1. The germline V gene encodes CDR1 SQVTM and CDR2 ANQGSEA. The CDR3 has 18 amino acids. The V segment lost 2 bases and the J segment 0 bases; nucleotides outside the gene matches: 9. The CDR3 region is CSVETGTGTSSGANVLTF. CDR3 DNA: TGCAGCGTTGAAACCGGGACAGGCACGAGCTCTGGGGCCAACGTCCTGACTTTC.

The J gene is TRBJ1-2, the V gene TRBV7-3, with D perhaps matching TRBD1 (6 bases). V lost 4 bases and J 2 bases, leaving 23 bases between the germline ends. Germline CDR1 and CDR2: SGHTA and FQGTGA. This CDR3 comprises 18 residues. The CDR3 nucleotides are TGTGCCAGCAGCTCGAGAGCGGGGCAGGGGATCAAGAACTATGGCTACACCTTC. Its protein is CASSSRAGQGIKNYGYTF.

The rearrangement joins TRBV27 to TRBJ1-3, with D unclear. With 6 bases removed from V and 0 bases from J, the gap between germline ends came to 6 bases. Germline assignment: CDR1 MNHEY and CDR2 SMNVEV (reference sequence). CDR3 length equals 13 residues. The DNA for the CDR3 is TGTGCCAGCAGCCGAGACTCTGGAAACACCATATATTTT. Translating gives CASSRDSGNTIYF.

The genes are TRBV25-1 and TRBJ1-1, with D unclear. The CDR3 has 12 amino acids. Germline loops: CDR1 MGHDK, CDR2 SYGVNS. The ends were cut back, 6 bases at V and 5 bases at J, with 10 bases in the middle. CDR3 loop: CASSGPRTEAFF. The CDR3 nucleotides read TGTGCCAGCAGCGGCCCGCGGACTGAAGCTTTCTTT.

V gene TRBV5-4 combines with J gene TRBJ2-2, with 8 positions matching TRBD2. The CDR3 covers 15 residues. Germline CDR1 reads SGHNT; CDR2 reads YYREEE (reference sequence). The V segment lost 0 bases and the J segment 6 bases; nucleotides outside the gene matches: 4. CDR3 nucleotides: TGTGCCAGCAGCTTGGTCAGCGGGGGCGCCGGGGAGCTGTTTTTT. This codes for CASSLVSGGAGELFF.

The CDR3 DNA follows: TGTGCCAGCAGCTTTCGTACCTTTGGACAGAAGACCTACGAGCAGTACTTC. This gives the protein CASSFRTFGQKTYEQYF. J is TRBJ2-7 and V is TRBV11-2; a possible D gene is TRBD1 (6 bases). The V end lost 3 bases, the J end lost 2 bases, and 20 bases lay between the germline ends. The CDR3 length is 17 residues. Germline CDR1 reads SGHAT; CDR2 reads FQNNGV.

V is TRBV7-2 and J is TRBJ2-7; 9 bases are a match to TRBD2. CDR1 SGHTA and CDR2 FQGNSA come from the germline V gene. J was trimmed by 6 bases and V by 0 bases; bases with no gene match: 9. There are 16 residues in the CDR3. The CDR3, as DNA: TGTGCCAGCAGCTTAGCGGTGCGGGGGGGCCTTGGCGAGCAGTACTTC. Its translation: CASSLAVRGGLGEQYF.

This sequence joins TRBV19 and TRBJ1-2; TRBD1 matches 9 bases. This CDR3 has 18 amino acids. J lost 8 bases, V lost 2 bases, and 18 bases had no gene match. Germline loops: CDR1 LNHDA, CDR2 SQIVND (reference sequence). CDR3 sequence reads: CASSILRSGTGIRKGYTF. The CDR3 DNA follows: TGTGCCAGTAGTATACTCCGGAGTGGGACAGGGATCCGAAAGGGCTACACCTTC. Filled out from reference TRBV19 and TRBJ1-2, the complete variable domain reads DGGITQSPKYLFRKEGQNVTLSCEQNLNHDAMYWYRQDPGQGLRLIYYSQIVNDFQKGDIAEGYSVSREKKESFPLTVTSAQKNPTAFYLCASSILRSGTGIRKGYTFGSGTRLTVV.